The source of this T cell receptor (beta chain) is a study of T cells in Graves' hyperthyroidism and ophthalmopathy (dated by TCRdb to between 2018 and 2020). Some background on the complete study: To identify TCR V-J signatures that set the groups apart, the researchers used a discovery cohort of about a hundred patients, made up of fewer than 50 with Graves' ophthalmopathy and some 58 with stable Graves' hyperthyroidism. After blood sampling, hyperthyroidism patients were treated with methimazole at a starting dose of 30 mg daily, and ophthalmopathy patients were treated with high-dose intravenous methylprednisolone. According to the paper, TCR Vbeta CDR3 sequencing was carried out on roughly 130 peripheral blood samples, which came from approximately 41 ophthalmopathy, some 73 hyperthyroidism and approximately 17 progressor patients. Whether ophthalmopathy could be predicted prospectively was tested in an independent validation cohort made up of 18 to 20 hyperthyroidism patients plus 17 patients who later progressed to ophthalmopathy. For training and testing, the 95 to 100 patients in the discovery cohort were randomly divided in a 7:3 ratio. In several Graves' hyperthyroidism patients, the study also compared T-cell repertoires from thyroid tissue with T-cell repertoires from blood. Study-wide conclusions, independent of this receptor: No statistical method was used to set the sample size in advance, and investigators knew the group allocation. Ophthalmopathy was separated from stable hyperthyroidism by a 13 V-J signature model, with roughly 88% sensitivity and about 81% specificity obtained in cross-validation and 80%/75% obtained in testing. In validation, the model predicted progression to ophthalmopathy a median of roughly six months before onset, with over 55% sensitivity and almost 75% specificity. Most expanded thyroid clonotypes (frequency above 0.001) were also found in blood, which suggests that blood repertoires may mirror thyroid immune responses.

Exclusion was applied to patients with uncontrolled infections, other autoimmune diseases, pregnancy or lactation. Clinical symptoms, serum thyroxine and TRAb, thyroid ultrasound, and orbital computed tomography formed the basis for the diagnoses. Total RNA was extracted with Trizol reagent, and quality was checked on an Agilent 2100 Bioanalyzer. TCR beta CDR3 regions were amplified from RNA transcripts. The TCR CDR3 was subjected to a first round of RT-PCR using the HTBI primer set and the Qiagen OneStep RT-PCR kit. The libraries were constructed in a second round of multiplex PCR and then size-selected and purified. Paired-end sequencing of the libraries was performed with 100 bp reads on an Illumina HiSeq2000. Turning to the authors' computational methods: SOAPnuke was used to process the raw data, throwing out any read that contained adapters or uncalled bases, had a mean Phred below 15, or lacked an exact constant-primer or identifier match. COPE v1.2.5 was used to merge high-quality paired reads, and clonotypes were defined as unique nucleotide sequences. MiTCR v1.1 was used to align the clonotypes against IMGT TRBV, TRBD and TRBJ reference segments. Analysis was restricted to V-J combinations with a frequency above 0.0001, which covered about 99% of repertoires. The TCS score was defined as F50 (clonal expansion) divided by E x V (chaos), with BLOSUM62-based TCRdist calculated between CDR3 peptides within each V-J. Welch's t-statistics and random forest reduced 500 to 550 V-J features to some 14, which were used in a naive Bayes classifier (R e1071). The similarity between thyroid and blood repertoires was quantified using the Morisita-Horn index. TCRdb applied fastp at Q25 and MiXCR to the public reads, then kept only in-frame beta chains. All rows with the same CDR3 protein become a single entry with the most common DNA and genes. The V and J calls reflect TCRdb's pipeline rather than the authors' work. The sample table contains 490,000 or so distinct CDR3 sequences; only one count was recorded for around 50% of them. The leading ten clones occupy about 45% of the sample.

In its sample, this clonotype was seen many times. Its antigen is currently not known. Per-base qualities were not stored, and no clone one base away is much larger. Sequences SGHTS (CDR1) and YDEGEE (CDR2) are obtained from the germline V gene. Trimming costs V 4 bases and J 1 base, and their ends lie 11 bases apart. The CDR3 contains 14 residues, cysteine and phenylalanine counted. The CDR3 DNA has 42 bases and is translated from base 1. The TCR sequence derives from an adult woman with Graves' disease, either hyperthyroidism or ophthalmopathy (not recorded which). The chain joins TRBV5-8 to TRBJ1-2; D gene: possibly TRBD1, on 5 matching bases. The sample comprised peripheral blood or thyroid tissue (not recorded which). The nucleotide sequence reads as follows: TGTGCCAGCAGCCCAGTGACAGTTAACTATGGCTACACCTTC. It specifies CASSPVTVNYGYTF.